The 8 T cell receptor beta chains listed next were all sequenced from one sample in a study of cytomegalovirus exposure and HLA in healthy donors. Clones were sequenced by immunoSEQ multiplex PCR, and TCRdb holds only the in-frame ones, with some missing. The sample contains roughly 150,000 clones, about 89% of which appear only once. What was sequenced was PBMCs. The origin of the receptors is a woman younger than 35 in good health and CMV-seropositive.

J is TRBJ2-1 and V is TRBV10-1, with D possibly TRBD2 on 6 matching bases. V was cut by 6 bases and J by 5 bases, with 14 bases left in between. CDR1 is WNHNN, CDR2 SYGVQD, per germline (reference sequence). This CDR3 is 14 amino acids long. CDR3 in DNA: TGCGCCAGCAGGGCCCGCGGGAACCACAATGAGCAGTTCTTC. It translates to CASRARGNHNEQFF.

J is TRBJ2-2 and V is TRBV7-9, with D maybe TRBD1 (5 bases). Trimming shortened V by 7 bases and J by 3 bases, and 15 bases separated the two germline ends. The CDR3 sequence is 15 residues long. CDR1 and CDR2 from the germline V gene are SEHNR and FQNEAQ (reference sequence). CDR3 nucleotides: TGTGCCAGCACTCCAGGGTCATGGGACACCGGGGAGCTGTTTTTT. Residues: CASTPGSWDTGELFF.

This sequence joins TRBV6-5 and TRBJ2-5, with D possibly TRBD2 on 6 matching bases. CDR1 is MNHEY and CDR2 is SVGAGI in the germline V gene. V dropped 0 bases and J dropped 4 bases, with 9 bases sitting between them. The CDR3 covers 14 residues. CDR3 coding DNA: TGTGCCAGCAGTTACTCGATGGGGGGAGAGACCCAGTACTTC. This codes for CASSYSMGGETQYF.

The CDR3 loop is CASSVQGANTEAFF. For the CDR3, the DNA is TGTGCCAGCAGCGTGCAGGGGGCCAACACTGAAGCTTTCTTT. This chain joins TRBV11-2 and TRBJ1-1, with TRBD1 identical over 8 bases. This CDR3 is 14 amino acids long. Trimming at V came to 5 bases and at J to 2 bases, leaving 4 bases not matched to a gene. Germline CDR1 is SGHAT and CDR2 is FQNNGV.

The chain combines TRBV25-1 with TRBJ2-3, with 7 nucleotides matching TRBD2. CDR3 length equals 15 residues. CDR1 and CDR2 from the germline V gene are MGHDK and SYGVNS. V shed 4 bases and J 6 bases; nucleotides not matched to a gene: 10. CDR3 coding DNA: TGTGCCAGCAGTGGCCGGGGAGGAGCGGGGGATACGCAGTATTTT. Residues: CASSGRGGAGDTQYF.

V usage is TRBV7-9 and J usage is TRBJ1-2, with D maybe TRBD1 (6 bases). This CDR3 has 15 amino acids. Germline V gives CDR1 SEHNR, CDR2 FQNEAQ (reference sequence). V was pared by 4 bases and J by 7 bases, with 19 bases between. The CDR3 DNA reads TGTGCCAGCAGCTCTATACAGGGCCCCTCGCGTGGCTACACCTTC. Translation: CASSSIQGPSRGYTF.

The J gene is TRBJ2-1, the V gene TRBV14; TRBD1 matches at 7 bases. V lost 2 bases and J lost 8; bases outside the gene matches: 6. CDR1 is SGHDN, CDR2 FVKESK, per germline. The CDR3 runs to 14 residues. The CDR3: CASSQQTGVDEQFF. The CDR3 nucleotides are TGTGCCAGCAGCCAACAAACAGGGGTTGATGAGCAGTTCTTC.

CDR3 sequence (DNA): TGTGCCAGCAGCTCCGCGGGCATACAGGGTAAAGAGCAGTTCTTC. Protein: CASSSAGIQGKEQFF. This rearrangement joins TRBV11-1 to TRBJ2-1; D may be TRBD1 (6 bases). This CDR3 has 15 amino acids. The V and J ends lost 4 bases and 10 bases respectively, with 20 bases between them. CDR1 is SGHAT, CDR2 FQDESV, per germline (reference sequence).